Each of the 10 T cell receptor beta chains below was sequenced from the same sample in a study of brain T cells in children with intractable seizures. The repertoire was sequenced with immunoSEQ multiplex PCR; TCRdb's copy has only in-frame clones and lacks some. The table has roughly 2,300 clones, about 80% seen once. Only cases whose brain tissue showed the highest T cell transcript signatures were sequenced. The material sequenced was resected brain tissue, taken at surgery. These receptors all stem from a boy under two years old with hemimegalencephaly and intractable seizures.

This clone was seen a single time. V and J are TRBV28 and TRBJ2-1; 9 nucleotides align to TRBD2. V shed 8 bases and J 3 bases; nucleotides not matched to a gene: 11. The germline V gene has CDR1 MDHEN and CDR2 SYDVKM. CDR3 length: 16 residues. CDR3 amino acids: CASGSQAGGFYNEQFF. CDR3 coding DNA: TGTGCCAGCGGATCGCAAGCGGGAGGCTTCTACAATGAGCAGTTCTTC.

The chain is built from TRBV27 and TRBJ2-7; 12 bases fit TRBD1. CDR1 is MNHEY, CDR2 SMNVEV, per germline (reference sequence). The CDR3 consists of 14 residues. V was clipped by 3 bases and J by 7 bases; unmatched bases: 4. CDR3 in amino acids: CASSLGTGGREQYF. CDR3 nucleotide sequence: TGTGCCAGCAGTTTGGGGACAGGGGGCCGGGAGCAGTACTTC.

V usage is TRBV6-4 and J usage is TRBJ1-1; D is uncertain. Trimming took off 3 bases at V and 0 bases at J, with 11 bases between the two ends. Germline CDR1 is MRHNA and CDR2 is SNTAGT. The CDR3 covers 15 residues. The CDR3 bases are TGTGCCAGCAGTGAGCTTCATGGCCTGAACACTGAAGCTTTCTTT. Translated: CASSELHGLNTEAFF.

The genes are TRBV21-1 and TRBJ1-2. TRBV21-1 is given as a pseudogene. The length of the CDR3 is 13 residues. The CDR3 DNA sequence: TGTGCCAGCAGCAAGCCGGGGGAGGATGGCTACACCTTC. Encoded protein: CASSKPGEDGYTF.

V and J are TRBV18 and TRBJ2-5; no reliable D call. Germline V gives CDR1 KGHSH, CDR2 LQKENI. CDR3 size: 13 residues. V lost 6 bases and J 5 bases, leaving 13 bases between the germline ends. DNA for the CDR3: TGTGCCAGCTCGTACCTGGTGGGCGAGACCCAGTACTTC. It specifies CASSYLVGETQYF.

The genes are TRBV4-1 and TRBJ2-7; 8 nucleotides line up with TRBD2. Germline V gene data show CDR1 as MGHRA and CDR2 as YSYEKL. Losses at the gene ends were 2 bases for V and 3 bases for J; bases not matched to a gene: 9. The CDR3 consists of 16 residues. This chain's CDR3 is CASSQFLLADHYEQYF. DNA for the CDR3: TGCGCCAGCAGCCAATTCCTACTAGCGGACCACTACGAGCAGTACTTC.

This clone was detected only once. This chain joins TRBV7-9 and TRBJ1-5; TRBD1 matches at 7 bases. The CDR3 contains 14 residues. CDR1 and CDR2 from the germline V gene are SEHNR and FQNEAQ (reference sequence). Germline trimming cut 1 base from V and 4 bases from J; bases unmatched to any gene: 1. The CDR3 nucleotides read TGTGCCAGCAGCTTAGGACAGGGAAATCAGCCCCAGCATTTT. This encodes CASSLGQGNQPQHF.

This chain connects TRBV5-1 to TRBJ2-7; D is perhaps TRBD1 or TRBD2 (5 bases each). The CDR3 has 16 residues. Trimming removed 1 base from V and 0 bases from J, with 14 bases in between. Germline CDR1 and CDR2: SGHRS and YFSETQ. As DNA, the CDR3 is TGCGCCAGCAGCTTGCGGGACGCAGGCCTCTCCTACGAGCAGTACTTC. Its protein product is CASSLRDAGLSYEQYF.

V and J are TRBV19 and TRBJ2-3; D remains unclear. The CDR3 consists of 14 residues. The V end was cut by 3 bases, the J end by 2 bases, with 9 bases between. The germline CDR1 and CDR2 sequences are LNHDA and SQIVND (reference sequence). CDR3 sequence (DNA): TGTGCCAGTAGTATTACTCCAATCACAGATACGCAGTATTTT. It codes for CASSITPITDTQYF.

The V and J genes are TRBV24-1 and TRBJ2-7, with unresolved D. V lost 9 bases and J lost 4, with 0 bases in between. The CDR3 is 8 residues long. Germline V gene lookup returns CDR1 KGHDR and CDR2 SFDVKD. The CDR3 region is CATYEQYF. The CDR3 bases are TGTGCCACCTACGAGCAGTACTTC.